This TCR beta chain was captured in a study of beta chain features in type 1 diabetes. The wider study: Sorted cells from all samples, numbering some 99,000,000, were examined.

Regarding the study as a whole: All four CD4+ subsets from Type 1 diabetes patients carried moderately but significantly shorter TCRB CDR3s. Insertions at VDJ junctions were less frequent in type 1 diabetes patients. These patients also deleted more nucleotides at the same junctions.

TCRB transcripts that were expressed got sequenced, as all of the isolated RNA had been reverse transcribed. Clones were sequenced by immunoSEQ multiplex PCR, and TCRdb holds only the in-frame ones, with some missing. The sample has 600,000 or so clones, 9.5% to 15% seen once; the top ten hold around 0.12%. Germline CDR1 reads GTSNPN; CDR2 reads SVGIG (reference sequence). The CDR3 contains 13 residues. V lost 3 bases, J lost 3 bases, and 12 bases lay in between. This clone appeared a few times. Its antigen is unknown. Sample: naive CD4+ T cells from blood. The chain uses TRBV30 and TRBJ2-7; D perhaps matches TRBD1 (5 bases). This TCR was sampled from a young man with type 1 diabetes. CDR3 sequence reads: CAWRRIQVYEQYF. The CDR3, as DNA: TGTGCCTGGAGAAGAATACAGGTCTACGAGCAGTACTTC.